This note documents a single TCR beta chain sequence. Its antigen is unidentified. Germline CDR1 and CDR2: SGHDT and YYEEEE. The V end was cut by 0 bases, the J end by 8 bases, with 11 bases between. The CDR3 runs to 13 residues. The protocol was immunoSEQ multiplex PCR, while the TCRdb copy is restricted to in-frame clones and leaves out a portion. The sample contains about 360,000 clones, about nine tenths of which appear only once. These data come from a study of cytomegalovirus exposure and HLA in healthy donors. Turning to the study itself: The platform used for the approximately 120 validation repertoires matched that of the 666 first-cohort repertoires, a later analysis reported.

Findings and caveats of the study: Altogether, more than 150 TCR beta chains were recorded as cytomegalovirus-associated. Under in vitro conditions, three CMV-associated chains were confirmed as specific for CMV antigens. According to a subsequent analysis, TCR clusters from the first cohort were inclined to appear together in the roughly 120 validation repertoires.

This chain uses TRBV5-6 with TRBJ1-1, with a tentative D call TRBD1 (5 bases). The sequence came from a woman younger than 35 in good health and CMV-seronegative. Sequenced input: PBMCs. DNA for the CDR3: TGTGCCAGCAGCTTGGGATTGAGACAGGAAGCTTTCTTT. This codes for CASSLGLRQEAFF.